Each of the 29 T cell receptor gamma chains below was sequenced from the same sample in a study of gamma delta lymphoproliferative disorders and STAT genes. The receptor sequences were amplified from genomic DNA of peripheral blood mononuclear cells. TCRdb reprocessed the multiplex PCR reads through CATT. The table lists more than 800 gamma-chain clones, roughly 27% of them singletons. The sample was blood. These receptors originate from a human donor in good health.

By frequency in the sample, this clone is medium-sized. The chain combines TRGV5 with TRGJ1 or TRGJ2. TCRdb records no J gene; here it was assigned by comparing the DNA to germline. The CDR3 runs 12 residues. Germline V gene lookup returns CDR1 VINAFY and CDR2 YDVSNSKD. The V gene end was trimmed by 3 bases and the J gene end by 5 bases; junction bases not matched to a gene: 4. The CDR3 bases are TGTGCCACCTGGGACTTTGATTATAAGAAACTCTTT. This codes for CATWDFDYKKLF.

This clone has just a few counts. Translating this DNA gives a protein that differs at residue 2 from the TCRdb one, which belongs to a much larger clone; a read error is likely, and the protein shown is this translation. The chain uses TRGV10 and TRGJ1 or TRGJ2. TCRdb offers no J gene call, so here the DNA was matched to germline to obtain one. TRGV10 is sorted into the ORF group, with uncertain function. This CDR3 contains 12 residues. CDR3 region: CSAWDRNWEKLF. CDR3 coding DNA: TGTTCTGCGTGGGATCGAAATTGGGAGAAACTCTTT.

In its sample, this clone is medium-sized. V usage is TRGV4 and J usage is TRGJ1 or TRGJ2. No J gene was available from TCRdb, and it was assigned here by a germline match of the DNA. V lost 0 bases to trimming and J lost 3 bases; unmatched junction nucleotides: 5. Germline V gene lookup returns CDR1 EGSTGY and CDR2 YDSYTSSV. The CDR3 consists of 14 residues. CDR3 sequence: CATWDGPGYYKKLF. Written as DNA, the CDR3 is TGTGCCACCTGGGATGGGCCGGGTTATTATAAGAAACTCTTT.

This chain connects TRGV4 to TRGJ1 or TRGJ2. The J gene is not listed in TCRdb, so it was assigned here from a DNA match to germline. The CDR3 totals 16 residues. Germline V gene lookup returns CDR1 EGSTGY and CDR2 YDSYTSSV. J lost 2 bases, V lost 0 bases, and 10 bases had no gene match. The CDR3 here is CATWDGQRRYYYKKLF. The CDR3 DNA reads as TGTGCCACCTGGGATGGGCAACGTAGATATTATTATAAGAAACTCTTT.

This clone ranks as large. The limits of the CDR3 on the DNA are not certain, so only TCRdb's listed CDR3 is given. No J gene was assigned, while the V gene was called as TRGV11. TRGV11 is an open reading frame whose function is uncertain. The CDR3 totals 17 residues, both ends included. CDR3: CTTVPAGLGPYYYKKLF.

On this clone: The limits of the CDR3 on the DNA are not certain, so only TCRdb's listed CDR3 is given. The V gene is listed as TRGV10; no J gene was called. TRGV10 counts as an open reading frame of uncertain function. The CDR3 length equals 19 residues, ends included. Here the CDR3 reads CAALGTIIIRNSLAVEQHF.

This chain connects TRGV4 to TRGJ1 or TRGJ2. Here the J gene came from matching the DNA to germline, since TCRdb omits it. The CDR3 consists of 16 residues. Germline V gene data show CDR1 as EGSTGY and CDR2 as YDSYTSSV. The junction had 11 bases not matched to a gene; V was cut back by 0 bases and J by 3 bases. The CDR3 DNA sequence: TGTGCCACCTGGGATGGGCCGCCAACTATTTATTATAAGAAACTCTTT. It translates to CATWDGPPTIYYKKLF.

This clone is termed large (0.1 to 1%). The chain uses TRGV2 and TRGJ1 or TRGJ2. Assignment of the J gene here rests on matching the DNA to germline, because TCRdb gives none. The CDR3 is made up of 14 amino acids. Germline assignment: CDR1 EGSNGY and CDR2 YDSYNSKV. The V gene end was trimmed by 0 bases and the J gene end by 2 bases; junction bases not matched to a gene: 4. The CDR3 bases are TGTGCCACCTGGGACGGGCGGCATTATTATAAGAAACTCTTT. Amino acids: CATWDGRHYYKKLF.

Judged by abundance, this clone is large (0.1 to 1%). The chain employs TRGV4 and TRGJ1 or TRGJ2. TCRdb lists no J gene, so it was determined here by aligning the DNA to germline. J was trimmed by 10 bases and V by 5 bases; bases with no gene match: 5. This CDR3 spans 10 amino acids. Germline V gene data show CDR1 as EGSTGY and CDR2 as YDSYTSSV. The CDR3 region has the DNA TGTGCCACCTGGGTCAGGAAGAAACTCTTT. Translating it yields CATWVRKKLF.

By share, this clone ranks as large. The CDR3 region is CAASGETTGWFKIF. CDR3 nucleotide sequence: TGTGCTGCGTCGGGGGAGACCACTGGTTGGTTCAAGATATTT. The gene calls are TRGV10 and TRGJP1. TCRdb lists no J gene, so it was determined here by aligning the DNA to germline. TRGV10 is an ORF, and what it does is uncertain. The CDR3 is 14 amino acids. V lost 10 bases and J lost 2; bases outside the gene matches: 8.

By proportion, this clone is medium-sized. This chain joins TRGV4 and TRGJ1 or TRGJ2. TCRdb lists no J gene, so it was determined here by aligning the DNA to germline. CDR3 length: 11 amino acids. J lost 12 bases, V lost 5 bases, and 10 bases had no gene match. Per germline, CDR1 EGSTGY and CDR2 YDSYTSSV. The CDR3 is CATWALRGKLF. The CDR3 DNA reads as TGTGCCACCTGGGCCCTAAGGGGGAAACTCTTT.

This clone qualifies as medium-sized (0.01 to 0.1%). The chain has TRGV2 and TRGJ1 or TRGJ2. The J gene was missing in TCRdb and was found by matching the end of the DNA to germline. Per the germline V gene, CDR1 is EGSNGY and CDR2 is YDSYNSKV. V lost 1 base, J lost 0 bases, and 9 bases stayed unmatched. There are 16 residues in the CDR3. The CDR3: CATWDGNTKNYYKKLF. Here the CDR3 DNA reads TGTGCCACCTGGGACGGAAATACTAAGAATTATTATAAGAAACTCTTT.

V gene TRGV10 combines with J gene TRGJ1 or TRGJ2. The J gene, not given by TCRdb, was assigned here from a germline match of the nucleotide sequence. TRGV10 belongs to the ORF category, with a function that is uncertain. The CDR3 consists of 15 residues. V lost 8 bases to trimming and J lost 0 bases; unmatched junction nucleotides: 11. Here the CDR3 reads CAAWDYAWNYYKKLF. CDR3 coding DNA: TGTGCTGCGTGGGACTATGCCTGGAATTATTATAAGAAACTCTTT.

By sample share, this clone is large. The chain is built from TRGV8 and TRGJ1 or TRGJ2. Assignment of the J gene here rests on matching the DNA to germline, because TCRdb gives none. This CDR3 comprises 12 residues. Germline CDR1 is VENAVY and CDR2 is YDSYNSRV. The V gene end was trimmed by 4 bases and the J gene end by 9 bases; junction bases not matched to a gene: 9. The CDR3 region is CATWDRLGKKLF. The CDR3 nucleotides are TGTGCCACCTGGGACCGATTAGGTAAGAAACTCTTT.

This clone is classed as large. A much larger clone is a single base away; this may be a read error. The sample holds other DNA sequences that translate to the same CDR3. V is TRGV10 and J is TRGJ1 or TRGJ2. The J gene is not listed in TCRdb, so it was assigned here from a DNA match to germline. TRGV10 is an ORF for which the function is uncertain. The CDR3 loop spans 11 amino acids. The V segment lost 8 bases and the J segment 4 bases; nucleotides outside the gene matches: 3. CDR3 bases: TGTGCTGCGTGGGACTATTATAAGAAACTCTTT. Residues: CAAWDYYKKLF.

To note about this clone: TCRdb pairs this DNA with a much larger clone's protein that differs at residue 8, likely a read error; the protein shown was translated from the DNA. The rearrangement uses TRGV2 and TRGJP2. TCRdb carries no J gene annotation; the J gene was assigned here by matching the DNA with germline. Germline V gene lookup returns CDR1 EGSNGY and CDR2 YDSYNSKV. The length of the CDR3 is 14 residues. The CDR3 DNA follows: TGTGCCACCTGGGACGTGGGTAGAGATTGGATCAAGACGTTT. It is translated as CATWDVGRDWIKTF.

Judged by abundance, this clone is large (0.1 to 1%). The limits of the CDR3 on the DNA are not certain, so only TCRdb's listed CDR3 is given. The V gene is TRGV11; the J gene was not called. TRGV11 is sorted into the ORF group, with uncertain function. The CDR3 region is 21 residues in length, termini included. CDR3 region: CTTVPAGLEAPELNYYYKKLF.

This clone is labeled large. J is TRGJ1 or TRGJ2 and V is TRGV10. Here the J gene came from matching the DNA to germline, since TCRdb omits it. TRGV10 is recorded as an ORF, its role being uncertain. V shed 8 bases and J 8 bases; nucleotides not matched to a gene: 7. This CDR3 has 11 residues. CDR3 DNA sequence: TGTGCTGCGTGGGATAGGAATAAGAAACTCTTT. Amino acid sequence: CAAWDRNKKLF.

This clone came up a few times. The CDR3 is CALWEEELGKKIKVF. As DNA, the CDR3 is TGTGCCTTGTGGGAAGAAGAGTTGGGCAAAAAAATCAAGGTATTT. The gene calls are TRGV9 and TRGJP. Since TCRdb gives no J gene, matching the DNA to germline was used here to assign it. The CDR3 is 15 amino acids. The trim removed 4 bases at V and 5 bases at J, leaving 2 bases unmatched. Germline values: CDR1 GITISATS, CDR2 ISYDGTV (reference sequence).

This clone is labeled as medium-sized. The CDR3 protein is CACWIRHVFFPHLSCYYKKLF. CDR3 DNA sequence: TGTGCCTGCTGGATTAGGCACGTCTTTTTTCCTCACCTTTCTTGTTATTATAAGAAACTCTTT. This sequence joins TRGV11 and TRGJ1 or TRGJ2. In the absence of a J gene in TCRdb, the DNA was matched to germline to assign it here. TRGV11 is identified as an open reading frame with a role that is uncertain. This CDR3 has 21 residues. The V gene end was trimmed by 0 bases and the J gene end by 3 bases; junction bases not matched to a gene: 23.

Here the CDR3 reads CATSLMRKEKKLF. In nucleotides, the CDR3 is TGTGCCACCTCCCTAATGCGGAAGGAGAAGAAACTCTTT. The rearrangement uses TRGV2 and TRGJ1 or TRGJ2. TCRdb is silent on the J gene; assignment here came from matching the DNA to germline. Germline trimming cut 8 bases from V and 10 bases from J; bases unmatched to any gene: 17. Germline assignment: CDR1 EGSNGY and CDR2 YDSYNSKV. The CDR3 has 13 residues.

By sample share, this clone is large (0.1 to 1%). The V gene is TRGV10, the J gene TRGJ1 or TRGJ2. The J gene, absent from TCRdb, was called here by matching the DNA to germline. TRGV10 is identified as an open reading frame with a role that is uncertain. This CDR3 has 9 amino acids. V gave up 8 bases and J gave up 12 bases; unmatched junction bases: 5. DNA of the CDR3: TGTGCTGCGTGGGCGGGGAAACTCTTT. It is translated as CAAWAGKLF.

This clone is large in the sample. The DNA is left out, because the CDR3 cannot be placed on it with certainty; the CDR3 is given as TCRdb lists it. The J gene is uncalled and the V gene is TRGV11. TRGV11 is marked as an open reading frame, function uncertain. Ends included, the CDR3 has 20 residues. This CDR3 is CTTVPAGLGNHYTTGWFKIF.

This clone is medium-sized in the sample. This sequence joins TRGV4 and TRGJ1 or TRGJ2. Here the J gene was assigned by germline matching of the DNA, as TCRdb has none. CDR1 and CDR2 from the germline V gene are EGSTGY and YDSYTSSV. After removal of 4 bases from V and 3 bases from J, the junction contained 3 bases not matched to a gene. This CDR3 is 12 amino acids long. The CDR3 reads CATWDRYYKKLF. The CDR3 DNA is TGTGCCACCTGGGACCGTTATTATAAGAAACTCTTT.

By proportion, this clone is medium-sized. This chain links TRGV2 with TRGJ1 or TRGJ2. The J gene was missing in TCRdb and was found by matching the end of the DNA to germline. Per the germline V gene, CDR1 is EGSNGY and CDR2 is YDSYNSKV. Trimming removed 0 bases from V and 1 base from J; junction bases left unmatched: 6. The CDR3 extends over 15 amino acids. CDR3 bases: TGTGCCACCTGGGACGGGCCGTTAAATTATTATAAGAAACTCTTT. Translated, it gives CATWDGPLNYYKKLF.

This clone is labeled medium-sized. Other DNA sequences within the sample encode an identical CDR3. This chain connects TRGV5 to TRGJ1 or TRGJ2. Assignment of the J gene here rests on matching the DNA to germline, because TCRdb gives none. V was pared by 0 bases and J by 4 bases, with 9 bases of the junction left unmatched. Germline V lookup: CDR1 VINAFY, CDR2 YDVSNSKD. The length of the CDR3 is 15 residues. The CDR3 reads CATWDRPRGYYKKLF. The CDR3 bases are TGTGCCACCTGGGACAGGCCGAGGGGCTATTATAAGAAACTCTTT.

This clone has just a few counts. The J gene went uncalled, whereas the V gene is TRGV4. The CDR3 has 12 residues. In germline, CDR1 is EGSTGY, CDR2 YDSYTSSV. The CDR3 DNA reads as TGTGCCACCTGGGATGGGCCCGGTGGTAGGCTCTTT. This encodes CATWDGPGGRLF.

This clone has a handful of counts. V is TRGV5 and J is TRGJ1 or TRGJ2. TCRdb offers no J gene call, so here the DNA was matched to germline to obtain one. Trimming cost V 0 bases and J 7 bases; bases outside gene matches: 6. Germline V gene data show CDR1 as VINAFY and CDR2 as YDVSNSKD. The CDR3 covers 13 residues. CDR3 loop: CATWDRPRYKKLF. Written as DNA, the CDR3 is TGTGCCACCTGGGACAGGCCGAGGTATAAGAAACTCTTT.

Sample share makes this clone medium-sized (0.01 to 0.1%). The J gene went uncalled, whereas the V gene is TRGV9. The CDR3 is made up of 11 amino acids. The germline gives CDR1 GITISATS, CDR2 ISYDGTV (reference sequence). The CDR3, as DNA: TGTGCCTTGTGGGAGGCCTGGGAGAACCTCTTT. This codes for CALWEAWENLF.